Shown below are 15 T cell receptor beta chains from a single sample sequenced in a study of blood T cell repertoires in COVID-19. This table comes from immunoSEQ multiplex PCR, and its TCRdb copy is limited to in-frame clones, with some not included. The sample consists of about 400,000 clones, roughly 86% of them appearing once. Sequenced sample: peripheral blood. Receptor source: a human donor in a cohort sampled during active COVID-19.

This clone appeared a single time. The sample contains more than one DNA sequence encoding this CDR3. The rearrangement uses TRBV10-1 and TRBJ2-7, with D perhaps matching TRBD2 (6 bases). The CDR3 length is 13 residues. Looked up from germline, CDR1 is WNHNN and CDR2 is SYGVQD (reference sequence). V was clipped by 0 bases and J by 4 bases, with 7 bases between them. The CDR3 DNA is TGCGCCAGCAGTGAGTCAGGAGGGTACGAGCAGTACTTC. This encodes CASSESGGYEQYF.

The sample holds a few counts of this clone. This CDR3 is CAISGGGIEDTQYF. For the CDR3, the DNA is TGTGCCATCAGTGGGGGGGGGATCGAGGATACGCAGTATTTT. This rearrangement joins TRBV10-3 to TRBJ2-3, with 7 bases aligning to TRBD2. The ends lost 4 bases at V and 6 bases at J; junction bases unmatched: 7. Per the germline V gene, CDR1 is ENHRY and CDR2 is SYGVKD. There are 14 residues in the CDR3.

V gene TRBV7-2 combines with J gene TRBJ2-5, with TRBD1 as a possible D gene (6 bases). This CDR3 comprises 13 residues. Germline-derived CDR1 and CDR2 are SGHTA and FQGNSA. The ends were cut back, 5 bases at V and 5 bases at J, with 12 bases in the middle. This CDR3 is CASSPGTMETQYF. The CDR3 nucleotides are TGTGCCAGCAGCCCTGGGACAATGGAGACCCAGTACTTC. The whole variable domain, filled in from reference TRBV7-2 and TRBJ2-5, reads GAGVSQSPSNKVTEKGKDVELRCDPISGHTALYWYRQSLGQGLEFLIYFQGNSAPDKSGLPSDRFSAERTGGSVSTLTIQRTQQEDSAVYLCASSPGTMETQYFGPGTRLLVL.

The J gene is TRBJ2-3, the V gene TRBV7-2; 8 nucleotides agree with TRBD2. The CDR3 covers 15 residues. Germline V lookup: CDR1 SGHTA, CDR2 FQGNSA. V was clipped by 5 bases and J by 1 base; unmatched bases: 5. The CDR3 region is CASSPGGRRTDTQYF. The CDR3 nucleotides are TGTGCCAGCAGCCCGGGGGGGAGGCGCACAGATACGCAGTATTTT.

The chain joins TRBV30 to TRBJ1-1; 9 nucleotides agree with TRBD1. V lost 5 bases to trimming and J lost 1 base; unmatched junction nucleotides: 2. The germline V gene encodes CDR1 GTSNPN and CDR2 SVGIG (reference sequence). The CDR3 spans 13 residues. In nucleotides, the CDR3 is TGTGCCTGGGACAGGGGGGAGAACACTGAAGCTTTCTTT. As protein: CAWDRGENTEAFF.

As for this clone: Different DNA sequences within this sample yield the same CDR3. V usage is TRBV7-3 and J usage is TRBJ2-3; D unclear. Trimming took off 2 bases at V and 3 bases at J, with 6 bases between the two ends. Germline V lookup: CDR1 SGHTA, CDR2 FQGTGA. The CDR3 runs 13 residues. The DNA for the CDR3 is TGTGCCAGCAGCTTATCCGGGACAGATACGCAGTATTTT. Amino acids: CASSLSGTDTQYF.

The chain combines TRBV10-3 with TRBJ1-4; possibly TRBD1 for D (5 bases). The CDR3 covers 15 residues. Germline CDR1 ENHRY, CDR2 SYGVKD. Trimming took off 0 bases at V and 7 bases at J, with 12 bases between the two ends. The chain's CDR3 is CAISESKGLGEKLFF. Written as DNA, the CDR3 is TGTGCCATCAGTGAGTCGAAGGGGCTGGGTGAAAAACTGTTTTTT.

V gene TRBV30 combines with J gene TRBJ1-5, with a weak D call TRBD1 (6 bases). Germline lookup yields CDR1 GTSNPN and CDR2 SVGIG (reference sequence). Trimming removed 8 bases at V and 0 bases at J, with 23 bases between. The length of the CDR3 is 17 residues. The CDR3 DNA is TGTGCCCCGATAGCCAACGGGACAAACGATAGCAATCAGCCCCAGCATTTT. This gives the protein CAPIANGTNDSNQPQHF.

V is TRBV10-3 and J is TRBJ2-5; 14 positions agree with TRBD2. There are 16 residues in the CDR3. CDR1 ENHRY and CDR2 SYGVKD come from the germline V gene. With 6 bases clipped from V and 2 bases from J, the junction kept 5 bases outside the gene matches. This CDR3 reads CAISLTSGGGQETQYF. CDR3 DNA: TGTGCCATCAGCCTGACTAGCGGGGGGGGACAAGAGACCCAGTACTTC.

This chain joins TRBV28 and TRBJ1-1, with 8 bases matching TRBD1. CDR3 length: 14 residues. Germline values: CDR1 MDHEN, CDR2 SYDVKM. V lost 4 bases and J lost 4; bases outside the gene matches: 5. The CDR3 DNA sequence: TGTGCCAGCAGTTCCCCGGACAGGGCCACTGAAGCTTTCTTT. Translated, it gives CASSSPDRATEAFF.

The chain combines TRBV5-1 with TRBJ2-7; TRBD1 matches 9 bases. Trimming cost V 3 bases and J 5 bases; bases outside gene matches: 12. Germline V gene lookup returns CDR1 SGHRS and CDR2 YFSETQ. CDR3 length: 16 amino acids. The CDR3 DNA is TGCGCCAGCAGCTCGGGACAGGGTCCCTTAATCGACGAGCAGTACTTC. The encoded protein is CASSSGQGPLIDEQYF.

This chain uses TRBV5-1 with TRBJ1-1, with D possibly being TRBD1 (6 bases). The V gene lost 0 bases and the J gene lost 2 bases, with 14 bases spanning the gap. The CDR3 has 16 residues. In germline, CDR1 is SGHRS, CDR2 YFSETQ. The CDR3 region is CASSLVRGMGNTEAFF. The CDR3 DNA follows: TGCGCCAGCAGCTTGGTGAGGGGGATGGGAAACACTGAAGCTTTCTTT.

CDR3 sequence (DNA): TGCGCCAGCAGCCAGCGACAGGGGCCTCAATATGGCTACACCTTC. Encoded protein: CASSQRQGPQYGYTF. J is TRBJ1-2 and V is TRBV4-1; 8 bases match TRBD1. Germline values: CDR1 MGHRA, CDR2 YSYEKL. CDR3 length equals 15 residues. V was pared by 3 bases and J by 5 bases, with 8 bases of the junction left unmatched.

The chain carries TRBV11-2 and TRBJ1-2, with TRBD1 identical over 7 bases. CDR3 length: 14 residues. Germline V gene lookup returns CDR1 SGHAT and CDR2 FQNNGV. After removal of 3 bases from V and 7 bases from J, the junction contained 8 bases not matched to a gene. CDR3 DNA: TGTGCCAGCAGCTTCCAGGGGGGTGAGGGTGGCTACACCTTC. Its translation: CASSFQGGEGGYTF.

The CDR3 sequence: CASSMPTGFGEQYF. The CDR3 DNA reads TGTGCCAGCAGTATGCCGACCGGGTTCGGCGAGCAGTACTTC. This chain joins TRBV2 and TRBJ2-7; D remains unclear. V dropped 5 bases and J dropped 6 bases, with 17 bases sitting between them. The CDR3 extends over 14 amino acids. The germline V gene encodes CDR1 SNHLY and CDR2 FYNNEI.